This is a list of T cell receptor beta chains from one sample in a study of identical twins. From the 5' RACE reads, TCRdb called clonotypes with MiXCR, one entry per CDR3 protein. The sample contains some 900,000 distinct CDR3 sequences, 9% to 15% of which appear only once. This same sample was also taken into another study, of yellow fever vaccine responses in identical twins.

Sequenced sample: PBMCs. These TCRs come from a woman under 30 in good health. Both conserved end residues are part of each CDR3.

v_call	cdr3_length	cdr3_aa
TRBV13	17	CASSPRGRGQGNYEQYF
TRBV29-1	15	CSVQTVQGALGELFF
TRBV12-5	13	CASGLMLDNEQFF
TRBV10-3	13	CAISVGGSYGYTF
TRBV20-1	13	CSARGGQHNEQFF
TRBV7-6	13	CASSLEPEGTQYF
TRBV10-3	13	CAISRQMNTEAFF
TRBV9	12	CASSAVGIEQFF
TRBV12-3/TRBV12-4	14	CASSSGGLSNEQFF
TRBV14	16	CASSQGLAGVTGELFF
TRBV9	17	CASSVERLAGFYNEQFF
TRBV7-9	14	CASSTDRVSEKLFF
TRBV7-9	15	CASSPKGRERETQYF
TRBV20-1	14	CSASHGGNTGELFF
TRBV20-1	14	CSTGAGTMREKLFF
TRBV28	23	CASSFIPAYPWLLTLVLSETQYF
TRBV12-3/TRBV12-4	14	CASRPGTSGTGQFF
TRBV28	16	CASSHPGLAGQETQYF
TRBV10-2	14	CASSFGRATGELFF
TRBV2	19	CAIPPRTSGRAGGAETQYF
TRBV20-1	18	CSARASGTSGGAYNEQFF
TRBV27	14	CASSQQFPQETQYF
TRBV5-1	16	CASSLEGSGITYEQYF
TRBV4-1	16	CASSQAGGSLSYEQYF
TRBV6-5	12	CASRGTAGGYTF
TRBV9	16	CASSVASGLTYNEQFF
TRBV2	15	CASSDIAGGSYEQYF
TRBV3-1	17	CASSYARAPQTYNEQFF
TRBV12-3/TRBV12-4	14	CASSFSGQGREQFF
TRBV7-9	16	CASSLAAEISTLEQYF
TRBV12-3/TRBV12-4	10	CASSRTIPIF
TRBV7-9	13	CASSSKQGHEQYF
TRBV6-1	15	CASGLGRSSTDTQYF
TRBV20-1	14	CSAKDRVGNQPQHF
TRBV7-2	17	CASSLTLGRPSTGELFF
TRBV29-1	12	CSVEFRFNEQFF
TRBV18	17	CASSPGRQGAHTGELFF
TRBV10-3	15	CAISDGGLAGAWEYF
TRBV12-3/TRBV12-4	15	CASRWGEGAADAQYF
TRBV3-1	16	CASSQKTSGNTDTQYF
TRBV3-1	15	CASSRPATGANVLTF
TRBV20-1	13	CSAAGRVITEAFF
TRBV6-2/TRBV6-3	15	CASIPGWLRSTEAFF
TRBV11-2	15	CASSGPGLAGYTQYF
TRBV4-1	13	CASSLLAGERKYF
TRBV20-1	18	CSAPRAGGRLRNTGELFF
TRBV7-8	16	CASSFQRGIAADTQYF
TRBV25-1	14	CASRRQGRNTEAFF
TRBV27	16	CASSLFPSGAGDTQYF
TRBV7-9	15	CASSLLGSGQETQYF
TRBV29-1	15	CSVAGLRTSTDTQYF
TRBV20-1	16	CSARDQTSGEVDEQFF
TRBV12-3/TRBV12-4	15	CASSLGTGGNQPQHF